The 10 T cell receptor beta chains given below trace back to one sample, sequenced in a study of Graves' ophthalmopathy and Graves' hyperthyroidism. Researchers took RNA transcripts and amplified TCR beta CDR3 regions from them. Scientists carried out first-round RT-PCR using HTBI primers and then a second-round multiplex PCR. TCRdb passed the multiplex PCR reads through MiXCR, listing each CDR3 protein once. In the table there are nearly 400,000 distinct CDR3 sequences, about a sixth of which are singletons. Sequencing was done on a sample of peripheral blood. The receptors shown here come from a woman between 18 and 30 years old with Graves' ophthalmopathy.

This clonotype was counted many times. This chain connects TRBV28 to TRBJ1-1; no firm D call. V was pared by 3 bases and J by 5 bases, with 10 bases between. There are 13 residues in the CDR3. Per the germline V gene, CDR1 is MDHEN and CDR2 is SYDVKM. The chain's CDR3 is CASSFSDWTEAFF. The CDR3 coding sequence is TGTGCCAGCAGTTTTTCAGATTGGACTGAAGCTTTCTTT. Full variable domain (outside the CDR3, taken from reference TRBV28 and TRBJ1-1): DVKVTQSSRYLVKRTGEKVFLECVQDMDHENMFWYRQDPGLGLRLIYFSYDVKMKEKGDIPEGYSVSREKKERFSLILESASTNQTSMYLCASSFSDWTEAFFGQGTRLTVV.

This clonotype has ten or more counts. The genes are TRBV10-3 and TRBJ2-7; 7 nucleotides align to TRBD1. Germline loops: CDR1 ENHRY, CDR2 SYGVKD. CDR3 length equals 11 residues. With 9 bases clipped from V and 5 bases from J, the junction kept 4 bases outside the gene matches. CDR3 coding DNA: TGTGCCATGGAAGGGGGCCACGAGCAGTACTTC. Translating it yields CAMEGGHEQYF.

This clonotype was counted ten times or more. This chain links TRBV11-2 with TRBJ2-3, with 8 positions matching TRBD1. The CDR3 consists of 15 residues. In germline, CDR1 is SGHAT, CDR2 FQNNGV. Trimming took 6 bases from V and 1 from J; bases not matched to a gene: 6. In DNA, the CDR3 is TGTGCCAGCAGATCGGACAGGGCAGGCACAGATACGCAGTATTTT. As protein: CASRSDRAGTDTQYF.

This clonotype was observed many times. The chain is built from TRBV28 and TRBJ2-5, with D possibly matching TRBD2 (5 bases). V was shortened by 3 bases and J by 9 bases, with 11 bases between the two germline ends. CDR1 and CDR2 (germline): MDHEN, SYDVKM. The CDR3 is 12 residues long. CDR3 nucleotide sequence: TGTGCCAGCAGTTTGCGGGCTGGGGCCCAGTACTTC. This sequence encodes CASSLRAGAQYF.

This clonotype was seen at least ten times. The chain uses TRBV6-2 or TRBV6-3 and TRBJ2-7, with TRBD2 identical over 7 bases. Germline CDR1 reads MNHEY; CDR2 reads SVGEGT. V dropped 4 bases and J dropped 4; count of bases not matched to a gene: 4. There are 13 residues in the CDR3. The CDR3, as DNA: TGTGCCAGCAGTTGGCCTAGCGGTTACGAGCAGTACTTC. Its protein product is CASSWPSGYEQYF.

The chain links TRBV28 to TRBJ1-5, with D unresolved. Per germline, CDR1 MDHEN and CDR2 SYDVKM. The V gene lost 3 bases and the J gene lost 0 bases, with 9 bases spanning the gap. The CDR3 runs 15 residues. The CDR3 loop reads CASSFNSDSNQPQHF. CDR3 DNA sequence: TGTGCCAGCAGTTTCAACAGCGATAGCAATCAGCCCCAGCATTTT.

This clonotype appeared many times. V gene TRBV20-1 combines with J gene TRBJ2-2; D may match TRBD1 or TRBD2 (6 bases each). Per germline, CDR1 DFQATT and CDR2 SNEGSKA (reference sequence). The CDR3 loop spans 16 amino acids. V dropped 0 bases and J dropped 0 bases, with 11 bases sitting between them. CDR3 bases: TGCAGTGCTAGAGATCGGAGGGGGGCGAACACCGGGGAGCTGTTTTTT. Translating it yields CSARDRRGANTGELFF.

This clonotype was recorded at least ten times. This chain uses TRBV7-2 with TRBJ2-7; D is unresolved. V shed 2 bases and J shed 5 bases, with 4 bases lying between them. This CDR3 comprises 11 residues. Germline CDR1 and CDR2: SGHTA and FQGNSA. The DNA for the CDR3 is TGTGCCAGCAGCTTAAGGGACGAGCAGTACTTC. This sequence encodes CASSLRDEQYF.

This clonotype was counted at least ten times. The chain is built from TRBV27 and TRBJ1-1; no definite D call. The CDR3 runs 12 residues. Per germline, CDR1 MNHEY and CDR2 SMNVEV (reference sequence). The V end lost 3 bases, the J end lost 1 base, and 3 bases lay between the germline ends. The CDR3 is CASSFANTEAFF. The DNA for the CDR3 is TGTGCCAGCAGTTTCGCGAACACTGAAGCTTTCTTT.

This clonotype was seen repeatedly, ten times or more. Written as DNA, the CDR3 is TGCGCCAGCACCCACCGGGACAGGGATTACGAGCAGTACTTC. Protein product: CASTHRDRDYEQYF. The chain links TRBV5-1 to TRBJ2-7; 9 bases match TRBD1. There are 14 residues in the CDR3. CDR1 and CDR2 from the germline V gene are SGHRS and YFSETQ. The ends lost 6 bases at V and 4 bases at J; junction bases unmatched: 8. The full variable domain, completed using reference TRBV5-1 and TRBJ2-7, is KAGVTQTPRYLIKTRGQQVTLSCSPISGHRSVSWYQQTPGQGLQFLFEYFSETQRNKGNFPGRFSGRQFSNSRSEMNVSTLELGDSALYLCASTHRDRDYEQYFGPGTRLTVT.